The rows below give T cell receptor beta chains drawn from one sample of a study of beta chain features in type 1 diabetes. This table comes from immunoSEQ multiplex PCR, and its TCRdb copy is limited to in-frame clones, with some not included. The repertoire holds hundreds of thousands of clones, with around 12% as singletons. The specimen sequenced was naive CD4+ T cells from blood. These receptors came from a woman aged 18 to 35 with type 1 diabetes. Each CDR3 is given with its conserved first and last residue. A D gene is named only where the DNA matches it firmly. Only some rows state a clone size, as once, few, many or a class for expanded clones.

>TRBJ2-5|.|TRBD1|TRBV11-3
CASSSPWTGPPGSQYF
TGTGCCAGCAGCTCCCCGTGGACAGGCCCGCCGGGGTCCCAGTACTTC
>TRBJ2-7|few|.|TRBV4-1
CASSLRGGGGEQYF
TGCGCCAGCAGCCTTCGCGGAGGGGGCGGCGAGCAGTACTTC
>TRBJ1-2|once|.|TRBV30
CAWSRRELEGYTF
TGTGCCTGGAGCAGAAGGGAGTTGGAAGGCTACACCTTC
>TRBJ1-4|few|.|TRBV6-5
CASSGSPGAEKLFF
TGTGCCAGCAGTGGTTCCCCAGGGGCTGAAAAACTGTTTTTT
>TRBJ2-3|few|.|TRBV6-5
CASSWRRGQNEYF
TGTGCCAGCAGTTGGAGACGCGGGCAAAATGAGTATTTT
>TRBJ2-5|.|.|TRBV14
CASSQNQGTQYF
TGTGCCAGCAGCCAGAACCAGGGGACCCAGTACTTC
>TRBJ1-1|.|.|TRBV18
CASSPPGAGDEAFF
TGTGCCAGCTCACCCCCGGGGGCGGGGGATGAAGCTTTCTTT
>TRBJ2-7|few|.|TRBV18
CASSLDRKSYEQYF
TGTGCCAGCTCACTTGACAGGAAAAGCTACGAGCAGTACTTC
>TRBJ2-5|few|.|TRBV7-3
CASSLFGGETQYF
TGTGCCAGCAGCTTATTTGGGGGGGAGACCCAGTACTTC
>TRBJ1-5|.|.|TRBV5-5
CASSPGDQPQHF
TGTGCCAGCAGCCCAGGGGATCAGCCCCAGCATTTT
>TRBJ2-3|.|.|TRBV7-9
CASAARYTDTQYF
TGTGCCAGCGCCGCGAGATACACAGATACGCAGTATTTT